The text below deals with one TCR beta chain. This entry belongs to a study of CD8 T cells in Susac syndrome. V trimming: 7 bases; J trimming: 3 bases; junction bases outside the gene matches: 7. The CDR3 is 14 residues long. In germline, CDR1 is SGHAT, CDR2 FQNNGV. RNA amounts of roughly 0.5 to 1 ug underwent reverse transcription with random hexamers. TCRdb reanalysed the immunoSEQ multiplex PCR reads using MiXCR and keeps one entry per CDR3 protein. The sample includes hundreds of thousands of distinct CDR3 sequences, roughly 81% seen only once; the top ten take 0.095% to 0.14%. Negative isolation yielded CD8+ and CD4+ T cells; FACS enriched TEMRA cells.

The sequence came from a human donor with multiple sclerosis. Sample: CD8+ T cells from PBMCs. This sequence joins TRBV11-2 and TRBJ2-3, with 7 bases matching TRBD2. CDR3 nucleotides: TGTGCCAGCACCTACGGGGGGAGTACAGATACGCAGTATTTT. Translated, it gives CASTYGGSTDTQYF.